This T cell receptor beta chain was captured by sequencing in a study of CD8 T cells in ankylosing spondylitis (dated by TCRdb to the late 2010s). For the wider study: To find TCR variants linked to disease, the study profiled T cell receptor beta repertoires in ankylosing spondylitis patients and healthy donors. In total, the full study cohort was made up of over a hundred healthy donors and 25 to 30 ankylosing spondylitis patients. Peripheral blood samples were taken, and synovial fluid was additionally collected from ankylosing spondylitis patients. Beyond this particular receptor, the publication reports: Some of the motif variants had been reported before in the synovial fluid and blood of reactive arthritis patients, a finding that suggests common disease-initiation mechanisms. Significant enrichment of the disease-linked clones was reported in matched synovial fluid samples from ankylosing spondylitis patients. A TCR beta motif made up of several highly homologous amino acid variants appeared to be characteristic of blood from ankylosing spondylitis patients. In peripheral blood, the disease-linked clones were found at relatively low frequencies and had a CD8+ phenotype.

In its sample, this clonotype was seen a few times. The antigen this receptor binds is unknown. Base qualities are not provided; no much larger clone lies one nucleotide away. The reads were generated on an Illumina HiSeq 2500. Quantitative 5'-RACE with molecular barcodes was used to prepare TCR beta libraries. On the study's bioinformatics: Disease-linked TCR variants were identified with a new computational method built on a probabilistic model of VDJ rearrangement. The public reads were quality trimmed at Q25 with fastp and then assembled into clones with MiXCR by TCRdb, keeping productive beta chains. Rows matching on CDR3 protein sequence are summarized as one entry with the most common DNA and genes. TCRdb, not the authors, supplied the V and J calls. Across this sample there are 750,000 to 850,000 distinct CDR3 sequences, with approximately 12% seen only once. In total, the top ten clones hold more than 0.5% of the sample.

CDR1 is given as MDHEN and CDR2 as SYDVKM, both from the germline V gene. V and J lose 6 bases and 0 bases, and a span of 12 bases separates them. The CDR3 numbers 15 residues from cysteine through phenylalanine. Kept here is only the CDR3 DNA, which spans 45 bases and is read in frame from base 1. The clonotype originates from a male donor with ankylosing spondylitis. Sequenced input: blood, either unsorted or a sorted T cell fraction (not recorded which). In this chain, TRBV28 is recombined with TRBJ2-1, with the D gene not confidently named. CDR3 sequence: CASSPRRISYNEQFF. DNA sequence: TGTGCCAGCAGCCCCAGACGTATCTCCTACAATGAGCAGTTCTTC. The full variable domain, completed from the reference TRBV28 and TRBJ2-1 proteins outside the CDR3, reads DVKVTQSSRYLVKRTGEKVFLECVQDMDHENMFWYRQDPGLGLRLIYFSYDVKMKEKGDIPEGYSVSREKKERFSLILESASTNQTSMYLCASSPRRISYNEQFFGPGTRLTVL.